Shown below are 11 T cell receptor beta chains from a single sample sequenced in a study of blood T cell repertoires in COVID-19. Using immunoSEQ multiplex PCR, the repertoire was profiled, and TCRdb retains in-frame clones only, with some absent. This table has about 280,000 clones, roughly 85% appearing once. The sequenced material came from PBMCs or T cells enriched from blood (not recorded which). The source is a woman in her forties or fifties who had recovered from COVID-19.

V usage is TRBV4-1 and J usage is TRBJ1-2, with D uncertain. CDR1 is MGHRA, CDR2 YSYEKL, per germline. There are 15 residues in the CDR3. V lost 4 bases and J 2 bases, leaving 14 bases between the germline ends. The CDR3 here is CASSPSQAENYGYTF. The CDR3 DNA reads TGCGCCAGCAGCCCCAGTCAGGCCGAGAACTATGGCTACACCTTC.

V and J are TRBV6-2 or TRBV6-3 and TRBJ2-7; a possible D gene is TRBD1 (6 bases). CDR1 MNHEY and CDR2 SVGEGT come from the germline V gene. Deletions cut 0 bases from V and 4 bases from J, with 10 bases between. The CDR3 sequence is 14 residues long. The CDR3 reads CASSYSGQPYEQYF. The DNA for the CDR3 is TGTGCCAGCAGTTACTCCGGACAGCCATACGAGCAGTACTTC.

The V gene is TRBV28, the J gene TRBJ1-2; unclear D gene. Germline lookup yields CDR1 MDHEN and CDR2 SYDVKM. The CDR3 runs to 14 residues. The ends were cut back, 4 bases at V and 5 bases at J, with 14 bases in the middle. The CDR3 DNA is TGTGCCAGCAGTTCATCCCCCCCGGAGTATGGCTACACCTTC. Translated: CASSSSPPEYGYTF.

The chain recombines TRBV12-3 or TRBV12-4 with TRBJ1-5; 10 nucleotides agree with TRBD1. The CDR3 extends over 13 amino acids. The junction had 2 bases not matched to a gene; V was cut back by 5 bases and J by 7 bases. DNA of the CDR3: TGTGCCAGCAGTGGGACAGGGGTCCAGCCCCAGCATTTT. This gives the protein CASSGTGVQPQHF.

The rearrangement uses TRBV11-3 and TRBJ2-7; 7 positions match TRBD2. Germline trimming cut 4 bases from V and 6 bases from J; bases unmatched to any gene: 6. CDR1 and CDR2 from the germline V gene are SGHNT and YENEEA. The CDR3 is made up of 13 amino acids. This chain's CDR3 is CASSSSGGGEQYF. The CDR3, as DNA: TGTGCCAGCAGCTCCTCGGGGGGAGGCGAGCAGTACTTC.

The chain uses TRBV9 and TRBJ1-1; D gene unclear. V lost 4 bases and J lost 5, with 12 bases in between. The CDR3 covers 13 residues. CDR1 SGDLS and CDR2 YYNGEE come from the germline V gene. This CDR3 is CASSLGGRTEAFF. CDR3 sequence (DNA): TGTGCCAGCAGCCTAGGTGGGCGTACTGAAGCTTTCTTT.

This chain uses TRBV18 with TRBJ1-1; 7 bases match TRBD1. V trimming: 0 bases; J trimming: 3 bases; junction bases outside the gene matches: 4. Germline V gene lookup returns CDR1 KGHSH and CDR2 LQKENI. CDR3 size: 15 residues. DNA for the CDR3: TGTGCCAGCTCACCACCCGAACAGGGGCACACTGAAGCTTTCTTT. It is translated as CASSPPEQGHTEAFF.

The rearrangement joins TRBV3-1 (or the pseudogene TRBV3-2) to TRBJ1-4; D remains unclear. This CDR3 is built from 16 residues. V lost 1 base and J 7 bases, leaving 16 bases between the germline ends. Per germline, CDR1 LGHDT and CDR2 YNNKEL (reference sequence). The CDR3 protein is CASSQAEGRASEKLFF. CDR3 DNA sequence: TGTGCCAGCAGCCAAGCGGAGGGTCGCGCCTCTGAAAAACTGTTTTTT.

Of note for this clone: One end of the junction is discordant with germline, which a read error may explain. The gene calls are TRBV7-9 and TRBJ2-1, with TRBD1 identical over 7 bases. Germline V gives CDR1 SEHNR, CDR2 FQNEAQ (reference sequence). The CDR3 totals 16 residues. The CDR3 coding sequence is TGTACCAGCAGCTCTACCGGACAGGCGTCCTACAATGAGCAGTTCTTC. Protein product: CTSSSTGQASYNEQFF.

CDR3 DNA: TGTGCCAGCAGCCGAGTAGACTATGGCTACACCTTC. It translates to CASSRVDYGYTF. The chain joins TRBV3-1 (or the pseudogene TRBV3-2) to TRBJ1-2; D gene ambiguous. Trimming took 4 bases from V and 3 from J, leaving 6 bases between them. The CDR3 sequence is 12 residues long. Germline-derived CDR1 and CDR2 are LGHDT and YNNKEL (reference sequence).

The rearrangement links TRBV19 to TRBJ1-4, with TRBD1 matching 7 bases. The trim removed 3 bases at V and 7 bases at J, leaving 8 bases unmatched. Germline CDR1 LNHDA, CDR2 SQIVND (reference sequence). The CDR3 has 15 residues. Here the CDR3 DNA reads TGTGCCAGTAGTATGGAGGGGGCAGAACTTGAAAAACTGTTTTTT. As protein: CASSMEGAELEKLFF.